The 18 T cell receptor beta chains listed next were all sequenced from one sample in a study of T-cell memory formation after mild COVID-19. TCRdb recomputed calls from the 5' RACE reads with MiXCR, one row per CDR3 protein. The profile covers 300,000 to 400,000 distinct CDR3 sequences, with around 15% appearing a single time and approximately 20% taken by the ten largest. The sample consisted of PBMCs or a T cell subset sorted from them (not recorded which). The receptors were gathered from a young man who had mild COVID-19 (a few samples of this study predate the infection). Cell type and time point are not known.

The V gene is TRBV7-2, the J gene TRBJ2-3; D not resolved. CDR3 length: 11 residues. Germline CDR1 SGHTA, CDR2 FQGNSA. Trimming removed 5 bases at V and 7 bases at J, with 7 bases between. For the CDR3, the DNA is TGTGCCAGCAGCCGTTCAAATACGCAGTATTTT. This sequence encodes CASSRSNTQYF.

V is TRBV29-1 and J is TRBJ2-5, with D hard to call. Germline V lookup: CDR1 SQVTM, CDR2 ANQGSEA. The CDR3 runs to 14 residues. V dropped 5 bases and J dropped 7 bases, with 20 bases sitting between them. The CDR3 loop is CSVCRRLGVGTQYF. CDR3 DNA sequence: TGCAGCGTTTGTCGCAGGCTTGGCGTAGGGACCCAGTACTTC. The variable domain in full, completed from reference TRBV29-1 and TRBJ2-5, reads SAVISQKPSRDICQRGTSLTIQCQVDSQVTMMFWYRQQPGQSLTLIATANQGSEATYESGFVIDKFPISRPNLTFSTLTVSNMSPEDSSIYLCSVCRRLGVGTQYFGPGTRLLVL.

This clonotype was picked up a small number of times. The CDR3 DNA is TGTGCCATCAGGAGCGGCCAGGACCTTAACTATGGCTACACCTTC. It encodes CAIRSGQDLNYGYTF. The rearrangement links TRBV10-3 to TRBJ1-2; D not resolved. There are 15 residues in the CDR3. V was trimmed by 6 bases and J by 1 base, leaving 15 bases between them. In germline, CDR1 is ENHRY, CDR2 SYGVKD.

This clonotype was observed a handful of times. The chain joins TRBV29-1 to TRBJ1-2, with 8 bases lining up with TRBD1. Trimming cost V 0 bases and J 4 bases; bases outside gene matches: 7. The CDR3 covers 15 residues. Germline loops: CDR1 SQVTM, CDR2 ANQGSEA. This CDR3 is CSVEDLTGESYGYTF. The CDR3 nucleotides read TGCAGCGTTGAAGATCTGACAGGGGAGAGCTATGGCTACACCTTC.

This clonotype was seen only a few times. The chain is built from TRBV5-1 and TRBJ2-3; the D gene could be TRBD1 or TRBD2 (5 bases each). V was shortened by 4 bases and J by 4 bases, with 16 bases between the two germline ends. CDR3 length: 15 amino acids. The V gene's germline CDR1 is SGHRS and CDR2 YFSETQ. The CDR3 DNA follows: TGCGCCAGCAGCCTCCGGGGCTTAGGGCCAGATACGCAGTATTTT. Translation: CASSLRGLGPDTQYF.

The gene calls are TRBV20-1 and TRBJ2-5; no reliable D call. Germline CDR1 DFQATT, CDR2 SNEGSKA (reference sequence). The CDR3 is 14 residues long. V was clipped by 0 bases and J by 2 bases, with 10 bases between them. In nucleotides, the CDR3 is TGCAGTGCTAGAGATATAAGAGTTCAAGAGACCCAGTACTTC. It translates to CSARDIRVQETQYF.

This clonotype was recorded many times. The chain is built from TRBV7-6 and TRBJ2-1, with a tentative D call TRBD2 (7 bases). Trimming took off 2 bases at V and 2 bases at J, with 10 bases between the two ends. Looked up from germline, CDR1 is SGHVS and CDR2 is FNYEAQ. CDR3 length: 15 residues. The chain's CDR3 is CASSLTGGPYNEQFF. The CDR3 region has the DNA TGTGCCAGCAGCTTAACGGGGGGCCCCTACAATGAGCAGTTCTTC.

In its sample, this clonotype was seen a few times. The chain recombines TRBV7-2 with TRBJ2-7; D gene uncertain. There are 13 residues in the CDR3. Germline CDR1 and CDR2: SGHTA and FQGNSA. V was cut by 2 bases and J by 6 bases, with 11 bases left in between. The CDR3 sequence is CASSLRLDTEQYV. The CDR3 DNA is TGTGCCAGCAGCTTACGGCTGGATACCGAGCAGTACGTC.

The table lists this clonotype with many counts. The V gene is TRBV28, the J gene TRBJ2-2, with a tentative D call TRBD1 (6 bases). CDR3 length: 16 amino acids. Germline V CDR1 and CDR2: MDHEN, SYDVKM. The V end was cut by 4 bases, the J end by 0 bases, with 12 bases between. This chain's CDR3 is CASSSTGLANTGELFF. The CDR3 nucleotides are TGTGCCAGCAGTTCGACAGGACTCGCGAACACCGGGGAGCTGTTTTTT.

The table lists this clonotype with a few counts. This chain uses TRBV7-9 with TRBJ1-3; no definite D call. Germline CDR1 SEHNR, CDR2 FQNEAQ (reference sequence). V dropped 10 bases and J dropped 4 bases, with 17 bases sitting between them. This CDR3 has 14 amino acids. The CDR3 region has the DNA TGTGCCATCCTCTTAAGGGCCCTCGGAAACACCATATATTTT. Protein: CAILLRALGNTIYF. Full variable domain (remainder filled in from reference TRBV7-9 and TRBJ1-3): DTGVSQNPRHKITKRGQNVTFRCDPISEHNRLYWYRQTLGQGPEFLTYFQNEAQLEKSRLLSDRFSAERPKGSFSTLEIQRTEQGDSAMYLCAILLRALGNTIYFGEGSWLTVV.

The gene calls are TRBV20-1 and TRBJ2-1; 7 nucleotides agree with TRBD2. Per the germline V gene, CDR1 is DFQATT and CDR2 is SNEGSKA (reference sequence). The CDR3 is made up of 14 amino acids. With V trimmed by 6 bases and J by 3 bases, 8 bases remained unmatched. The CDR3 protein is CSARLAAVYNEQFF. The CDR3 DNA reads TGCAGTGCCCGACTAGCCGCCGTCTACAATGAGCAGTTCTTC.

This clonotype was detected only a few times. The chain recombines TRBV19 with TRBJ2-6, with 8 bases that match TRBD2. The CDR3 is made up of 16 amino acids. From germline, CDR1 is LNHDA and CDR2 SQIVND (reference sequence). V gave up 8 bases and J gave up 1 base; unmatched junction bases: 7. CDR3 in amino acids: CASLTGTRSGANVLTF. CDR3 nucleotide sequence: TGTGCCAGTCTTACCGGGACTAGATCTGGGGCCAACGTCCTGACTTTC.

This clonotype was counted at least ten times. The chain has TRBV7-9 and TRBJ2-5; TRBD1 is a possible D gene (5 bases). The CDR3 runs to 15 residues. Germline values: CDR1 SEHNR, CDR2 FQNEAQ (reference sequence). Trimming cost V 5 bases and J 4 bases, with 17 bases left between them. DNA of the CDR3: TGTGCCAGCAGCCGTGGGGCAGACGGGCGAGAGACCCAGTACTTC. Translated: CASSRGADGRETQYF.

This clonotype was seen many times. The genes are TRBV5-1 and TRBJ2-1; possibly TRBD1 for D (6 bases). Trimming took off 4 bases at V and 8 bases at J, with 13 bases between the two ends. This CDR3 contains 13 residues. Germline V gene data show CDR1 as SGHRS and CDR2 as YFSETQ. The CDR3 loop reads CASSGGPGDEQFF. The CDR3, as DNA: TGCGCCAGCAGCGGGGGCCCTGGGGATGAGCAGTTCTTC.

This clonotype has just a few counts. This rearrangement joins TRBV20-1 to TRBJ1-3; D is ambiguous. The V gene lost 4 bases and the J gene lost 3 bases, with 7 bases spanning the gap. Germline loops: CDR1 DFQATT, CDR2 SNEGSKA (reference sequence). The CDR3 is 12 amino acids. This chain's CDR3 is CSANRVGNTIYF. The CDR3 nucleotides read TGCAGTGCTAATCGCGTTGGAAACACCATATATTTT.

This clonotype has at least ten counts. This chain connects TRBV5-1 to TRBJ2-5; 7 bases are shared with TRBD2. After removal of 0 bases from V and 4 bases from J, the junction contained 3 bases not matched to a gene. CDR3 length equals 14 residues. Germline V gives CDR1 SGHRS, CDR2 YFSETQ. CDR3 sequence reads: CASSLEGRGETQYF. The CDR3 bases are TGCGCCAGCAGCTTGGAAGGGAGGGGAGAGACCCAGTACTTC.

This clonotype was seen many times. The CDR3 bases are TGCGCCAGCAGCCAAGATTGGGCAGGGGGCGCGGATACGCAGTATTTT. Translation gives CASSQDWAGGADTQYF. The V gene is TRBV4-3, the J gene TRBJ2-3, with 8 bases lining up with TRBD1. The CDR3 has 16 amino acids. CDR1 and CDR2 from the germline V gene are LGHNA and YSLEER. The V segment lost 0 bases and the J segment 6 bases; nucleotides outside the gene matches: 8.

The V call is TRBV29-1, the J call TRBJ2-5; D remains ambiguous. The V end lost 5 bases, the J end lost 4 bases, and 17 bases lay between the germline ends. This CDR3 has 14 residues. In germline, CDR1 is SQVTM, CDR2 ANQGSEA. The CDR3: CSVSESRVAETQYF. DNA of the CDR3: TGCAGCGTTTCGGAGAGCCGCGTGGCAGAGACCCAGTACTTC.